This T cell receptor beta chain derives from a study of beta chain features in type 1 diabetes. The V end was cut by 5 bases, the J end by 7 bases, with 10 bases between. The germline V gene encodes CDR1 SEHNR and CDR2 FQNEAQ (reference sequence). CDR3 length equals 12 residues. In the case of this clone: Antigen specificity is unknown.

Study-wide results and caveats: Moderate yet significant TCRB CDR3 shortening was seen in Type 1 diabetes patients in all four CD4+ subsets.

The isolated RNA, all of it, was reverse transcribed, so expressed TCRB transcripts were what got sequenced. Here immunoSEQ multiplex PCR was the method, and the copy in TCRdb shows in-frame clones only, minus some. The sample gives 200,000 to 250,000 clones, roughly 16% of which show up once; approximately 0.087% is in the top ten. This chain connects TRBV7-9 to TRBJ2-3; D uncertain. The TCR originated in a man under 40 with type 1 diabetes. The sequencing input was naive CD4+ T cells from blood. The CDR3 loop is CASSRTVHTQYF. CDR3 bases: TGTGCCAGCAGCCGGACGGTCCATACGCAGTATTTT.